The rows below give T cell receptor beta chains drawn from one sample of a study of blood T cell repertoires in COVID-19. TCRdb's table, derived via immunoSEQ multiplex PCR, lists solely in-frame clones and lacks some. Among just over 650,000 clones listed, 70% to 90% were seen once. The sequenced sample was peripheral blood. Receptors were obtained from a woman under 30 with acute or convalescent COVID-19. CDR3s include the opening cysteine and the closing phenylalanine or tryptophan. Fields, in order: J gene, clone size, V gene, D gene, CDR3 DNA, CDR3 protein. The D gene is left open where the match is weak. Not all rows give a size; the values are once, few, many and, for expanded clones, a class.

j_call: TRBJ2-7
clone_size: NA
v_call: TRBV27
d_call: NA
cdr3_nt: TGTGCCAGCAGCCCTGGGGCCACACGGTACGAGCAGTACTTC
cdr3_aa: CASSPGATRYEQYF

j_call: TRBJ1-2
clone_size: once
v_call: TRBV7-8
d_call: NA
cdr3_nt: TGTGCCAGCAGCTTAGGGGCCGGCTACACCTTC
cdr3_aa: CASSLGAGYTF

j_call: TRBJ1-6
clone_size: NA
v_call: TRBV19
d_call: TRBD1
cdr3_nt: TGTGCCAGTAGTATCGCAGGACAGGGGAGCTCCTATAATTCACCCCTCCACTTT
cdr3_aa: CASSIAGQGSSYNSPLHF

j_call: TRBJ2-7
clone_size: once
v_call: TRBV19
d_call: TRBD2
cdr3_nt: TGTGCCAGTAGTATAACGGTGGGGGGGTTCTACGAGCAGTACTTC
cdr3_aa: CASSITVGGFYEQYF

j_call: TRBJ2-2
clone_size: NA
v_call: TRBV3-1/TRBV3-2
d_call: NA
cdr3_nt: TGTGCCGCGGTGGGGGGGCGTACCGGGGAGCTGTTTTTT
cdr3_aa: CAAVGGRTGELFF

j_call: TRBJ1-5
clone_size: NA
v_call: TRBV19
d_call: TRBD1
cdr3_nt: TGTGCCAGTAATGGGGTGGGACAGGGGAATCAGCCCCAGCATTTT
cdr3_aa: CASNGVGQGNQPQHF

j_call: TRBJ2-6
clone_size: NA
v_call: TRBV21-1
d_call: NA
cdr3_nt: TGTGCCAGCAGCAAAGGGGCAGGGAATGTCTACTCTGGGGCCAACGTCCTGACTTTC
cdr3_aa: CASSKGAGNVYSGANVLTF

j_call: TRBJ1-1
clone_size: NA
v_call: TRBV27
d_call: NA
cdr3_nt: TGTGCCAGCCAGACTGTTAACACTGAAGCTTTCTTT
cdr3_aa: CASQTVNTEAFF

j_call: TRBJ1-2
clone_size: NA
v_call: TRBV3-1/TRBV3-2
d_call: NA
cdr3_nt: TGTGCCAGCAGCCTCTCGTTTGGAGGGAAGATCTATGGCTACACCTTC
cdr3_aa: CASSLSFGGKIYGYTF

j_call: TRBJ1-1
clone_size: NA
v_call: TRBV19
d_call: TRBD1
cdr3_nt: TGTGCCAGTAGTATAAAGAACGCCGGGACAGGGGACACTGAAGCTTTCTTT
cdr3_aa: CASSIKNAGTGDTEAFF

j_call: TRBJ1-2
clone_size: NA
v_call: TRBV4-2
d_call: NA
cdr3_nt: TGTGCCAGCAGCCAAGATTGTAGGGGAAACTATGGCTACACCTTC
cdr3_aa: CASSQDCRGNYGYTF

j_call: TRBJ2-1
clone_size: NA
v_call: TRBV4-2
d_call: NA
cdr3_nt: TGTGCCAGCAGCCTTGTAGGGACTCCGCATGAGCAGTTCTTC
cdr3_aa: CASSLVGTPHEQFF

j_call: TRBJ2-7
clone_size: few
v_call: TRBV7-9
d_call: TRBD2
cdr3_nt: TGTGCCTCCTCTAGCGGTAACTACGAGCAGTACTTC
cdr3_aa: CASSSGNYEQYF

j_call: TRBJ1-2
clone_size: NA
v_call: TRBV19
d_call: NA
cdr3_nt: TGTGCCAGTAGTATCGGCCCCAGGACAGACTATGGCTACACCTTC
cdr3_aa: CASSIGPRTDYGYTF

j_call: TRBJ1-1
clone_size: NA
v_call: TRBV11-1
d_call: TRBD1
cdr3_nt: TGTGCCAGCAGCTTAATTGTGACAGGGGTCACTGAAGCTTTCTTT
cdr3_aa: CASSLIVTGVTEAFF

j_call: TRBJ2-1
clone_size: NA
v_call: TRBV6-5
d_call: NA
cdr3_nt: TGTGCCAGCAGTTACATTGGCGGGGACCTACTCAATGAGCAGTTCTTC
cdr3_aa: CASSYIGGDLLNEQFF

j_call: TRBJ1-2
clone_size: NA
v_call: TRBV7-2
d_call: NA
cdr3_nt: TGTGCCAGCAGCTTTCGGGAAGGCTACACCTTC
cdr3_aa: CASSFREGYTF

j_call: TRBJ2-1
clone_size: NA
v_call: TRBV2
d_call: TRBD2
cdr3_nt: TGTGCCACCAGGTCCGGGGGGGATGGGGAGCAGTTCTTC
cdr3_aa: CATRSGGDGEQFF

j_call: TRBJ2-3
clone_size: NA
v_call: TRBV5-1
d_call: TRBD2
cdr3_nt: TGCGCCAGCAGCTTGAGCGGGGGGCCTGCTAGCACAGATACGCAGTATTTT
cdr3_aa: CASSLSGGPASTDTQYF

j_call: TRBJ1-4
clone_size: NA
v_call: TRBV7-8
d_call: NA
cdr3_nt: TGTGCCAGCAGCTTAGCGTTACGGAGGGACACTAATGAAAAACTGTTTTTT
cdr3_aa: CASSLALRRDTNEKLFF

j_call: TRBJ1-2
clone_size: NA
v_call: TRBV13
d_call: TRBD1
cdr3_nt: TGTGCCAGCAGCTTACGGGACAGGCCCTATGGCTACACCTTC
cdr3_aa: CASSLRDRPYGYTF

j_call: TRBJ1-1
clone_size: NA
v_call: TRBV6-5
d_call: TRBD1
cdr3_nt: TGTGCCAGCAGTCGGACAGGGTGGATGAACACTGAAGCTTTCTTT
cdr3_aa: CASSRTGWMNTEAFF

j_call: TRBJ2-2
clone_size: NA
v_call: TRBV9
d_call: NA
cdr3_nt: TGTGCCAGCAGCTCCACAGGGTCATACACCGGGGAGCTGTTTTTT
cdr3_aa: CASSSTGSYTGELFF

j_call: TRBJ1-2
clone_size: NA
v_call: TRBV5-1
d_call: NA
cdr3_nt: TGCGCCAGCAGCTTGGGTGGGGCGTACTATGGCTACACCTTC
cdr3_aa: CASSLGGAYYGYTF

j_call: TRBJ2-7
clone_size: NA
v_call: TRBV14
d_call: NA
cdr3_nt: TGTGCCAGCAGCCAAGAGGCCAGACTCTCCTACGAGCAGTACTTC
cdr3_aa: CASSQEARLSYEQYF

j_call: TRBJ1-3
clone_size: NA
v_call: TRBV12-3/TRBV12-4
d_call: NA
cdr3_nt: TGTGCCAGCAGTTCGAGAGCCACGAACACCATATATTTT
cdr3_aa: CASSSRATNTIYF

j_call: TRBJ2-1
clone_size: NA
v_call: TRBV9
d_call: NA
cdr3_nt: TGTGCCAGCAGCGCCTACTCTAGCTCCTACAATGAGCAGTTCTTC
cdr3_aa: CASSAYSSSYNEQFF

j_call: TRBJ2-2
clone_size: NA
v_call: TRBV6-4
d_call: TRBD2
cdr3_nt: TGTGCCAGCAGTGAAATGAGCGGGGGTGACACCGGGGAGCTGTTTTTT
cdr3_aa: CASSEMSGGDTGELFF

j_call: TRBJ2-1
clone_size: NA
v_call: TRBV11-1
d_call: TRBD1
cdr3_nt: TGTGCCAGCAGCCAAGGGACAGGGTCTGTCAATGAGCAGTTCTTC
cdr3_aa: CASSQGTGSVNEQFF

j_call: TRBJ1-3
clone_size: NA
v_call: TRBV7-3
d_call: NA
cdr3_nt: TGTGCCAGCAGCCGGGGAGCCCGAGGCTCTGGAAACACCATATATTTT
cdr3_aa: CASSRGARGSGNTIYF

j_call: TRBJ2-7
clone_size: NA
v_call: TRBV15
d_call: NA
cdr3_nt: TGTGCCACCACGGACACCCTAAACCTGTTCTACGAGCAGTACTTC
cdr3_aa: CATTDTLNLFYEQYF

j_call: TRBJ1-2
clone_size: few
v_call: TRBV14
d_call: NA
cdr3_nt: TGTGCCAGCAGCCAATTGCAGAATGGCTACACCTTC
cdr3_aa: CASSQLQNGYTF

j_call: TRBJ1-4
clone_size: NA
v_call: TRBV20-1
d_call: NA
cdr3_nt: TGCAGTGCTAGTCTCAGTGGTGAAAAACTGTTTTTT
cdr3_aa: CSASLSGEKLFF

j_call: TRBJ2-7
clone_size: NA
v_call: TRBV5-1
d_call: NA
cdr3_nt: TGCGCCAGCAGCCCCCTAATAGGGGACGAGCAGTACTTC
cdr3_aa: CASSPLIGDEQYF

j_call: TRBJ1-3
clone_size: once
v_call: TRBV3-1/TRBV3-2
d_call: NA
cdr3_nt: TGTGCCAGCAGCCAAGCCCATACTGAATCCCGAAACACCATATATTTT
cdr3_aa: CASSQAHTESRNTIYF

j_call: TRBJ1-1
clone_size: once
v_call: TRBV12-5
d_call: NA
cdr3_nt: TGTGCTAGTGGTTTGGTAGTTGCGTGGAGGGAGTATGGAACTGAAGCTTTCTTT
cdr3_aa: CASGLVVAWREYGTEAFF

j_call: TRBJ1-2
clone_size: NA
v_call: TRBV30
d_call: NA
cdr3_nt: TGTGCGTGGTTAGAGGGCTATGGCTACACCTTC
cdr3_aa: CAWLEGYGYTF

j_call: TRBJ1-4
clone_size: NA
v_call: TRBV3-1/TRBV3-2
d_call: NA
cdr3_nt: TGTGCCAGCAGCCACGGAGGGGGGGGCGAAAAACTGTTTTTT
cdr3_aa: CASSHGGGGEKLFF

j_call: TRBJ1-6
clone_size: NA
v_call: TRBV25-1
d_call: TRBD1
cdr3_nt: TGTGCCAGCAGTGGGAGGGGGCTGGCACCCCTCCACTTT
cdr3_aa: CASSGRGLAPLHF

j_call: TRBJ2-4
clone_size: NA
v_call: TRBV11-2
d_call: TRBD1
cdr3_nt: TGTGCCAGCAGCCCTACCGGGACAGGGGGGCTTAACATTCAGTACTTC
cdr3_aa: CASSPTGTGGLNIQYF

j_call: TRBJ2-3
clone_size: NA
v_call: TRBV9
d_call: NA
cdr3_nt: TGTGCCAGCAGCCCGCGTGGGAGCACTACTAGCACAGATACGCAGTATTTT
cdr3_aa: CASSPRGSTTSTDTQYF

j_call: TRBJ1-2
clone_size: NA
v_call: TRBV5-5
d_call: TRBD1
cdr3_nt: TGTGCCAGCAGTTTCTCCGGGACAGTCTATGGCTACACCTTC
cdr3_aa: CASSFSGTVYGYTF

j_call: TRBJ2-2
clone_size: once
v_call: TRBV19
d_call: TRBD1
cdr3_nt: TGTGCCAGTAGTATAGCGACAGGGTCCGGGGAGCTGTTTTTT
cdr3_aa: CASSIATGSGELFF

j_call: TRBJ1-6
clone_size: NA
v_call: TRBV9
d_call: TRBD1
cdr3_nt: TGTGCCAGCAGCGGAGGGGGCCCGCAATCCCTCCACTTT
cdr3_aa: CASSGGGPQSLHF

j_call: TRBJ1-2
clone_size: NA
v_call: TRBV7-9
d_call: NA
cdr3_nt: TGTGCCAGCAGCTTAGCGCGAGGTTCTAACTATGGCTACACCTTC
cdr3_aa: CASSLARGSNYGYTF

j_call: TRBJ1-1
clone_size: few
v_call: TRBV19
d_call: NA
cdr3_nt: TGTGCCAGCCGCCGACAGGTGAACACTGAAGCTTTCTTT
cdr3_aa: CASRRQVNTEAFF

j_call: TRBJ2-5
clone_size: NA
v_call: TRBV6-4
d_call: NA
cdr3_nt: TGTGCCAGCAGTCAAACCTCGGCGGGGCAAGAGACCCAGTACTTC
cdr3_aa: CASSQTSAGQETQYF

j_call: TRBJ2-1
clone_size: NA
v_call: TRBV7-9
d_call: NA
cdr3_nt: TGTGCCAGCAGCCATGAGAGGCGTTTCCACAATGAGCAGTTCTTC
cdr3_aa: CASSHERRFHNEQFF

j_call: TRBJ2-2
clone_size: NA
v_call: TRBV6-2/TRBV6-3
d_call: TRBD2
cdr3_nt: TGTGCCAGCAGTGTGGCGGGGGACACCGGGGAGCTGTTTTTT
cdr3_aa: CASSVAGDTGELFF

j_call: TRBJ2-7
clone_size: NA
v_call: TRBV3-1/TRBV3-2
d_call: TRBD2
cdr3_nt: TGTGCCAGCAGCCAAGGGCTAGCGGGGGACGGGGAGCAGTACTTC
cdr3_aa: CASSQGLAGDGEQYF

j_call: TRBJ2-3
clone_size: NA
v_call: TRBV6-5
d_call: NA
cdr3_nt: TGTGCCAGCAGTTACTCTACAGGTGGAGGCACAGATACGCAGTATTTT
cdr3_aa: CASSYSTGGGTDTQYF

j_call: TRBJ1-1
clone_size: NA
v_call: TRBV7-3
d_call: NA
cdr3_nt: TGTGCCAGCAGGCTGGGTACTCAGGGTGAAGCTTTCTTT
cdr3_aa: CASRLGTQGEAFF

j_call: TRBJ2-7
clone_size: NA
v_call: TRBV5-4
d_call: TRBD2
cdr3_nt: TGTGCCAGCAGCCCTACACCGGGGGGCTACGAGCAGTACTTC
cdr3_aa: CASSPTPGGYEQYF

j_call: TRBJ2-7
clone_size: NA
v_call: TRBV5-1
d_call: TRBD2
cdr3_nt: TGCGCCAGCAGCTCCATTAGCGGGGGCCCTAGAGAGCAGTACTTC
cdr3_aa: CASSSISGGPREQYF